This T cell receptor beta chain was found in a study of blood T cell repertoires in COVID-19. This CDR3 comprises 14 residues. Germline CDR1 SGDLS, CDR2 YYNGEE. V was trimmed by 4 bases and J by 5 bases, leaving 16 bases between them. Assay: immunoSEQ multiplex PCR; the TCRdb copy retains only in-frame clones and omits some. The sample holds 250,000 or so clones, approximately 86% seen once. Sequencing input: peripheral blood. The clonotype was recovered from a man older than 75 with acute or convalescent COVID-19. V gene TRBV9 combines with J gene TRBJ2-7, with a tentative D call TRBD2 (5 bases). CDR3 loop: CASSLTPTGDEQYF. The CDR3 nucleotides read TGTGCCAGCAGCTTGACCCCAACCGGGGACGAGCAGTACTTC. The complete variable domain, with remaining parts taken from reference TRBV9 and TRBJ2-7, reads DSGVTQTPKHLITATGQRVTLRCSPRSGDLSVYWYQQSLDQGLQFLIQYYNGEERAKGNILERFSAQQFPDLHSELNLSSLELGDSALYFCASSLTPTGDEQYFGPGTRLTVT.